The table lists the clone carrying this T cell receptor (beta chain) with a few counts. The data were taken from a study of blood T cell repertoires in COVID-19. Here immunoSEQ multiplex PCR was the method, and the copy in TCRdb shows in-frame clones only, minus some. The sample includes 110,000 to 150,000 clones, more than 75% of them seen just once. Germline CDR1 DFQATT, CDR2 SNEGSKA (reference sequence). V shed 5 bases and J shed 11 bases, with 13 bases lying between them. CDR3 size: 11 residues. Sequencing was done on a sample of peripheral blood. This chain connects TRBV20-1 to TRBJ1-5; D is undetermined. The TCR sequence derives from a woman of 80 years or more with acute or convalescent COVID-19. CDR3 sequence (DNA): TGCAGTGCTTATGGGCCCAGGACCCAGCATTTT. As protein: CSAYGPRTQHF.